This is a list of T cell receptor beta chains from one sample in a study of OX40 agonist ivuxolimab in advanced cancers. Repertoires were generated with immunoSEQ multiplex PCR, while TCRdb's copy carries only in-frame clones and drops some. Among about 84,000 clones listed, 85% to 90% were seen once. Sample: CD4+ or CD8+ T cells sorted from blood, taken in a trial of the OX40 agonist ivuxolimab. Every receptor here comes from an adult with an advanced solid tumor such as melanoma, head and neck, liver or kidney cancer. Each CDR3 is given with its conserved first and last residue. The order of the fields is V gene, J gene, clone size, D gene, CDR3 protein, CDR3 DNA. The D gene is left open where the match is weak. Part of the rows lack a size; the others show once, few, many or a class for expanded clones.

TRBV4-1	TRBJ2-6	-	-	CASSQEGGPGSGANVLTF	TGCGCCAGCAGCCAAGAAGGGGGGCCGGGCTCTGGGGCCAACGTCCTGACTTTC
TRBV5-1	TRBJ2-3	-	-	CASSLVGVDTDTQYF	TGCGCCAGCAGCTTGGTTGGGGTTGACACAGATACGCAGTATTTT
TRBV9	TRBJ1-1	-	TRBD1	CASSLQGRAEAFF	TGTGCCAGCAGCCTACAGGGGCGCGCTGAAGCTTTCTTT
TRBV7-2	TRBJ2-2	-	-	CASSPGTYSLTGELFF	TGTGCCAGCAGCCCCGGGACTTACTCCCTCACCGGGGAGCTGTTTTTT
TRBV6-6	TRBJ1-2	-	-	CASSRTDSIYGYTF	TGTGCCAGCAGTCGTACGGACTCAATCTATGGCTACACCTTC
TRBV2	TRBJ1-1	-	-	CASSLDPNTEAFF	TGTGCCAGCAGTCTAGACCCGAACACTGAAGCTTTCTTT
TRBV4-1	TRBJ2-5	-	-	CASSQVGRPAKETQYF	TGCGCCAGCAGCCAAGTCGGTAGGCCAGCAAAGGAGACCCAGTACTTC
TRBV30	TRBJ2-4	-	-	CAWSETYNIQYF	TGTGCCTGGAGTGAAACCTACAACATTCAGTACTTC
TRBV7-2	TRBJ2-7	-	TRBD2	CASSLVSSGRAPYEQYF	TGTGCCAGCAGCTTAGTATCTAGCGGGAGGGCCCCCTACGAGCAGTACTTC
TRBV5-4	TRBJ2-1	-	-	CASSLRPTGLNEQFF	TGTGCCAGCAGCTTGAGACCTACAGGGCTCAATGAGCAGTTCTTC
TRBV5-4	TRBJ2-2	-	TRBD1	CASRSQGANTGELFF	TGTGCCAGCAGATCACAGGGGGCGAACACCGGGGAGCTGTTTTTT
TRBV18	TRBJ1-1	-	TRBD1	CASSPLSGIKGGAETEAFF	TGTGCCAGCTCACCACTCTCTGGCATAAAAGGGGGCGCGGAGACTGAAGCTTTCTTT
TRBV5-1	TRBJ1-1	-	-	CASSTVDSRPEAFF	TGCGCCAGCAGCACCGTGGACAGTCGGCCCGAAGCTTTCTTT
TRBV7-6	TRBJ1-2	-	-	CASSKDINYGYTF	TGTGCCAGCAGTAAAGACATAAACTATGGCTACACCTTC
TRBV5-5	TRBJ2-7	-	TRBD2	CASSLGGSGSYEQYF	TGTGCCAGCAGCTTGGGGGGTAGCGGGTCCTACGAGCAGTACTTC
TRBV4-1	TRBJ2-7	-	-	CASSQERIYEQYF	TGCGCCAGCAGCCAAGAACGCATATACGAGCAGTACTTC
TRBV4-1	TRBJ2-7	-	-	CASSQVGRVPEQYF	TGCGCCAGCAGCCAAGTCGGACGGGTTCCCGAGCAGTACTTC
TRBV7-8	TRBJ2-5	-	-	CASSLPSQETQYF	TGTGCCAGCAGCTTACCCAGTCAAGAGACCCAGTACTTC
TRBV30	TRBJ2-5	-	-	CAWSRGSGQQETQYF	TGTGCCTGGAGTCGAGGTTCGGGACAACAAGAGACCCAGTACTTC
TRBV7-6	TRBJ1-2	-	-	CASSLLGADGYGYTF	TGTGCCAGCAGCTTACTGGGGGCTGACGGCTATGGCTACACCTTC
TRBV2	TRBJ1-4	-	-	CARQGMSGEKLFF	TGTGCCAGACAGGGAATGAGTGGTGAAAAACTGTTTTTT
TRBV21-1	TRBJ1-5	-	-	CASSQGHLGRGLNQPQHF	TGTGCCAGCAGCCAGGGGCATCTGGGCCGGGGGCTCAATCAGCCCCAGCATTTT
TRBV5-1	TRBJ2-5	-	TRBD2	CASSLSGNPLQETQYF	TGCGCCAGCAGCTTAAGCGGGAACCCCCTCCAAGAGACCCAGTACTTC
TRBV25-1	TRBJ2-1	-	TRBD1	CASSLPGQGKNEQFF	TGTGCCAGCAGTCTCCCGGGACAGGGTAAGAATGAGCAGTTCTTC
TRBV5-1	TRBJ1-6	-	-	CASSFQDGGENSPLHF	TGCGCCAGCAGCTTCCAAGATGGAGGAGAGAATTCACCCCTCCACTTT
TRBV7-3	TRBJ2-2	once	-	CASSLFDNTGELFF	TGTGCCAGCAGCTTATTCGATAACACCGGGGAGCTGTTTTTT
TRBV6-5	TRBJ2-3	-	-	CASSYSDDTDTQYF	TGTGCCAGCAGTTACTCGGACGACACAGATACGCAGTATTTT
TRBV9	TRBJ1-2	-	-	CASSVTSGQTNYGYTF	TGTGCCAGCAGCGTAACGTCGGGGCAGACCAACTATGGCTACACCTTC
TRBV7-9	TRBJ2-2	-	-	CASSLGRLTGNTGELFF	TGTGCCAGCAGCTTAGGTCGCCTGACAGGGAACACCGGGGAGCTGTTTTTT
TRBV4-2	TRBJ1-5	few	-	CASSQDRGRRQPQHF	TGTGCCAGCAGCCAAGATCGGGGTAGGAGGCAGCCCCAGCATTTT
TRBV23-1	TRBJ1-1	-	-	CASSQYPDEGLNTEAFF	TGCGCCAGCAGTCAATACCCAGACGAGGGGTTGAACACTGAAGCTTTCTTT
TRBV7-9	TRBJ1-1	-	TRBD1	CASSQQGRMNTEAFF	TGTGCCAGCAGCCAACAGGGGAGAATGAACACTGAAGCTTTCTTT
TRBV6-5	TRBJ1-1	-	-	CASHDGEVATEAFF	TGTGCCAGCCACGACGGGGAGGTGGCCACTGAAGCTTTCTTT
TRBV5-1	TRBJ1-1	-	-	CASSLDGGGKAFF	TGCGCCAGCAGCTTGGACGGCGGGGGCAAAGCTTTCTTT
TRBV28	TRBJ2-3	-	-	CASSLIRGDTQYF	TGTGCCAGCAGTTTAATCCGGGGAGATACGCAGTATTTT
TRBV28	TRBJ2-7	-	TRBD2	CASSLGGLEPYEQYF	TGTGCCAGCAGTTTAGGGGGACTAGAACCCTACGAGCAGTACTTC
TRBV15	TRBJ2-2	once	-	CATSMRDKNTGELFF	TGTGCCACCAGCATGAGGGACAAGAACACCGGGGAGCTGTTTTTT
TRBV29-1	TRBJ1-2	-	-	CSDWTEPGGYTF	TGCAGCGATTGGACCGAGCCTGGAGGCTACACCTTC